Below, 26 T cell receptor beta chains from the same sample are listed, as sequenced in a study of T cell responses to AZD1222 COVID-19 vaccine. Measured with immunoSEQ multiplex PCR; TCRdb has only the in-frame clones, and not every one. Altogether just under 85,000 clones are present, approximately 87% being singletons, with the ten largest covering approximately 7%. Sequenced here: peripheral blood, sampled on day 0 of AZD1222 vaccination. These receptor sequences come from an adult in good health.

The rearrangement joins TRBV19 to TRBJ2-1; D remains ambiguous. Looked up from germline, CDR1 is LNHDA and CDR2 is SQIVND (reference sequence). V was cut by 3 bases and J by 5 bases, with 8 bases left in between. This CDR3 region has 13 residues. CDR3 nucleotides: TGTGCCAGTAGTATCGAGTTGGACAATGAGCAGTTCTTC. As protein: CASSIELDNEQFF.

DNA for the CDR3: TGTGCCAGCAGCCCTATGCGGGACAGCGCGACTAGCAATCAGCCCCAGCATTTT. This gives the protein CASSPMRDSATSNQPQHF. V usage is TRBV7-2 and J usage is TRBJ1-5; 7 positions agree with TRBD1. V shed 5 bases and J 0 bases; nucleotides not matched to a gene: 13. This CDR3 has 18 residues. Per germline, CDR1 SGHTA and CDR2 FQGNSA.

The rearrangement uses TRBV15 and TRBJ2-5, with 10 bases lining up with TRBD2. The CDR3 is made up of 17 amino acids. The V segment lost 1 base and the J segment 5 bases; nucleotides outside the gene matches: 10. From germline, CDR1 is LNHNV and CDR2 YYDKDF (reference sequence). CDR3 amino acids: CATSRVVGLAGVETQYF. CDR3 in DNA: TGTGCCACCAGCAGAGTCGTCGGGCTAGCGGGAGTTGAGACCCAGTACTTC.

The chain uses TRBV5-1 and TRBJ2-1, with D perhaps given as TRBD1 or TRBD2 (5 bases each). The CDR3 is 16 residues long. The V and J ends lost 0 bases and 0 bases respectively, with 10 bases between them. CDR1 is SGHRS and CDR2 is YFSETQ in the germline V gene. For the CDR3, the DNA is TGCGCCAGCAGCTTGGTCCCCGGGACCTCCTACAATGAGCAGTTCTTC. Amino acid sequence: CASSLVPGTSYNEQFF.

Only one count was recorded for this clone. This chain connects TRBV9 to TRBJ1-2; 8 bases map to TRBD1. CDR1 SGDLS and CDR2 YYNGEE come from the germline V gene. The CDR3 spans 13 residues. Trimming removed 3 bases from V and 5 bases from J; junction bases left unmatched: 3. The CDR3 is CASSATGVYGYTF. As DNA, the CDR3 is TGTGCCAGCAGCGCGACAGGGGTATATGGCTACACCTTC.

This chain connects TRBV2 to TRBJ1-6; 8 nucleotides line up with TRBD1. The germline gives CDR1 SNHLY, CDR2 FYNNEI. The CDR3 sequence is 15 residues long. V gave up 6 bases and J gave up 11 bases; unmatched junction bases: 12. CDR3 in DNA: TGTGCCAGCAGCGGGGGACAGGTCCAGTTTACACCCCTCCACTTT. It codes for CASSGGQVQFTPLHF.

The V and J genes are TRBV7-2 and TRBJ1-2; D call uncertain. Trimming left V 5 bases short and J 7 bases short, with 17 bases between. This CDR3 is built from 14 residues. Germline lookup yields CDR1 SGHTA and CDR2 FQGNSA. The CDR3 sequence: CASSPSLTRPGYTF. CDR3 bases: TGTGCCAGCAGCCCCTCCTTGACTCGCCCTGGCTACACCTTC.

This clone was found once. The chain carries TRBV18 and TRBJ2-1, with TRBD2 as a possible D gene (6 bases). The CDR3 has 12 residues. Germline-derived CDR1 and CDR2 are KGHSH and LQKENI. V lost 2 bases and J lost 12, with 11 bases in between. The CDR3 DNA reads as TGTGCCAGCTCACCAGCTAGCGTTTGGCAGTTCTTC. As protein: CASSPASVWQFF.

The chain links TRBV21-1 to TRBJ1-1; the table's D call, TRBD1, has no DNA check behind it. TRBV21-1 is flagged as a pseudogene. The CDR3 spans 15 residues. CDR3 protein: CASSKGQGENTEAFF. The DNA for the CDR3 is TGTGCCAGCAGCAAAGGACAGGGGGAGAACACTGAAGCTTTCTTT.

This chain connects TRBV7-9 to TRBJ1-2; D gene ambiguous. Trimming shortened V by 1 base and J by 1 base, and 10 bases separated the two germline ends. Germline CDR1 SEHNR, CDR2 FQNEAQ (reference sequence). CDR3 length: 15 residues. The CDR3 coding sequence is TGTGCCAGCAGCTTAGGAGGGATTCTTAACTATGGCTACACCTTC. It codes for CASSLGGILNYGYTF. The entire variable domain, with the rest obtained from reference TRBV7-9 and TRBJ1-2, is as follows: DTGVSQNPRHKITKRGQNVTFRCDPISEHNRLYWYRQTLGQGPEFLTYFQNEAQLEKSRLLSDRFSAERPKGSFSTLEIQRTEQGDSAMYLCASSLGGILNYGYTFGSGTRLTVV.

This clone was observed a single time. This chain connects TRBV7-2 to TRBJ2-7; tentatively, D is TRBD2 (6 bases). The germline V and J ends were trimmed by 6 bases and 3 bases, with 18 bases remaining between them. The CDR3 runs 15 residues. Germline loops: CDR1 SGHTA, CDR2 FQGNSA. The CDR3 reads CASSPPEGLFYEQYF. Here the CDR3 DNA reads TGTGCCAGCAGTCCCCCGGAGGGTTTATTCTACGAGCAGTACTTC.

The rearrangement uses TRBV19 and TRBJ2-3, with D uncertain. The germline CDR1 and CDR2 sequences are LNHDA and SQIVND (reference sequence). The V end lost 9 bases, the J end lost 0 bases, and 16 bases lay between the germline ends. CDR3 length: 15 residues. The CDR3 spells CASQQQPLSTDTQYF. The CDR3 nucleotides read TGTGCCAGCCAGCAGCAACCCCTTAGCACAGATACGCAGTATTTT. Drawing the rest from reference TRBV19 and TRBJ2-3, the complete variable domain is DGGITQSPKYLFRKEGQNVTLSCEQNLNHDAMYWYRQDPGQGLRLIYYSQIVNDFQKGDIAEGYSVSREKKESFPLTVTSAQKNPTAFYLCASQQQPLSTDTQYFGPGTRLTVL.

A few counts support this clone. The rearrangement joins TRBV5-5 to TRBJ1-6; 9 bases match TRBD1. This CDR3 comprises 15 residues. Germline-derived CDR1 and CDR2 are SGHKS and YYEKEE (reference sequence). V trimming: 2 bases; J trimming: 8 bases; junction bases outside the gene matches: 5. The CDR3 DNA is TGTGCCAGCAGCTTCACAGGGGGCTCTGATTCACCCCTCCACTTT. Translated: CASSFTGGSDSPLHF.

J is TRBJ2-7 and V is TRBV28; D may correspond to TRBD1 or TRBD2 (5 bases each). This CDR3 region has 13 residues. Germline lookup yields CDR1 MDHEN and CDR2 SYDVKM. Trimming took 10 bases from V and 2 from J, leaving 15 bases between them. CDR3 DNA sequence: TGTGCCACTCGCTCGGGGCAGGCCTACGAGCAGTACTTC. It encodes CATRSGQAYEQYF. The entire variable domain, with the rest obtained from reference TRBV28 and TRBJ2-7, is as follows: DVKVTQSSRYLVKRTGEKVFLECVQDMDHENMFWYRQDPGLGLRLIYFSYDVKMKEKGDIPEGYSVSREKKERFSLILESASTNQTSMYLCATRSGQAYEQYFGPGTRLTVT.

This CDR3 reads CASSEYGGTGNTIYF. In nucleotides, the CDR3 is TGTGCCAGCAGTGAATATGGGGGCACTGGAAACACCATATATTTT. The J gene is TRBJ1-3, the V gene TRBV25-1; TRBD1 might be the D (6 bases). The V gene lost 0 bases and the J gene lost 2 bases, with 8 bases spanning the gap. Germline V gene lookup returns CDR1 MGHDK and CDR2 SYGVNS. The CDR3 extends over 15 amino acids. Full variable domain (remainder filled in from reference TRBV25-1 and TRBJ1-3): EADIYQTPRYLVIGTGKKITLECSQTMGHDKMYWYQQDPGMELHLIHYSYGVNSTEKGDLSSESTVSRIRTEHFPLTLESARPSHTSQYLCASSEYGGTGNTIYFGEGSWLTVV.

CDR3 sequence: CASSIGDSSYEQYF. The DNA for the CDR3 is TGTGCCAGTAGTATAGGGGACAGCTCCTACGAGCAGTACTTC. V and J are TRBV19 and TRBJ2-7, with 7 bases identical to TRBD1. J was trimmed by 0 bases and V by 1 base; bases with no gene match: 0. The CDR3 extends over 14 amino acids. From germline, CDR1 is LNHDA and CDR2 SQIVND (reference sequence). The full variable domain, in which reference TRBV19 and TRBJ2-7 provide the parts outside the CDR3, is DGGITQSPKYLFRKEGQNVTLSCEQNLNHDAMYWYRQDPGQGLRLIYYSQIVNDFQKGDIAEGYSVSREKKESFPLTVTSAQKNPTAFYLCASSIGDSSYEQYFGPGTRLTVT.

This sequence joins TRBV6-6 and TRBJ2-3; 7 bases are a match to TRBD1. This CDR3 spans 14 amino acids. The ends lost 10 bases at V and 2 bases at J; junction bases unmatched: 9. Germline V CDR1 and CDR2: MNHNY, SVGAGI (reference sequence). DNA for the CDR3: TGTGCCACCGAGGCGAGGGGGCACACAGATACGCAGTATTTT. Protein product: CATEARGHTDTQYF.

The gene calls are TRBV7-2 and TRBJ2-7, with 12 bases identical to TRBD1. Trimming at V came to 1 base and at J to 4 bases, leaving 5 bases not matched to a gene. CDR3 length: 16 amino acids. Germline CDR1 and CDR2: SGHTA and FQGNSA. This CDR3 reads CASSLGRGQGAYEQYF. In nucleotides, the CDR3 is TGTGCCAGCAGCTTAGGCCGGGGACAGGGGGCTTACGAGCAGTACTTC.

CDR3 loop: CASSLLAGGHNEQFF. In nucleotides, the CDR3 is TGTGCCAGCAGCTTACTAGCGGGAGGGCACAATGAGCAGTTCTTC. The V and J genes are TRBV7-2 and TRBJ2-1, with 12 bases lining up with TRBD2. From germline, CDR1 is SGHTA and CDR2 FQGNSA. CDR3 size: 15 residues. With V trimmed by 2 bases and J by 5 bases, 1 base remained unmatched.

V usage is TRBV6-5 and J usage is TRBJ1-1; weak D call: TRBD1 (6 bases). Germline values: CDR1 MNHEY, CDR2 SVGAGI. This CDR3 has 14 amino acids. Deletions cut 1 base from V and 5 bases from J, with 11 bases between. The CDR3 reads CASSYFQGQTEAFF. In nucleotides, the CDR3 is TGTGCCAGCAGTTACTTCCAGGGGCAAACTGAAGCTTTCTTT.

The rearrangement uses TRBV7-9 and TRBJ1-3; D remains unclear. Germline V gene sequence: CDR1 SEHNR, CDR2 FQNEAQ (reference sequence). This CDR3 region has 16 residues. The V gene lost 8 bases and the J gene lost 0 bases, with 17 bases spanning the gap. The CDR3 DNA follows: TGTGCCAGCCGACCACGAACTCAATTCTCTGGAAACACCATATATTTT. Encoded protein: CASRPRTQFSGNTIYF.

V and J are TRBV4-1 and TRBJ1-1; D is perhaps TRBD1 (6 bases). The CDR3 covers 17 residues. Deletions cut 3 bases from V and 0 bases from J, with 17 bases between. Germline V gives CDR1 MGHRA, CDR2 YSYEKL. CDR3 DNA: TGCGCCAGCAGCCAGGACTTTCCAGGGGCCTTGAACACTGAAGCTTTCTTT. It translates to CASSQDFPGALNTEAFF.

The genes are TRBV5-1 and TRBJ2-6; TRBD2 matches at 7 bases. Germline V gene data show CDR1 as SGHRS and CDR2 as YFSETQ. With V trimmed by 4 bases and J by 4 bases, 2 bases remained unmatched. The CDR3 has 14 amino acids. DNA of the CDR3: TGCGCCAGCAGCCTGGGAGGGGGGGCCAACGTCCTGACTTTC. It translates to CASSLGGGANVLTF.

A few counts support this clone. This chain connects TRBV7-2 to TRBJ1-2; 8 nucleotides align to TRBD1. The ends lost 3 bases at V and 4 bases at J; junction bases unmatched: 4. The CDR3 covers 14 residues. Looked up from germline, CDR1 is SGHTA and CDR2 is FQGNSA. CDR3 DNA: TGTGCCAGCAGCTTGGACAGGGTCAGCTATGGCTACACCTTC. Protein product: CASSLDRVSYGYTF.

The chain has TRBV2 and TRBJ2-4, with D unresolved. The CDR3 runs 13 residues. Germline V gene data show CDR1 as SNHLY and CDR2 as FYNNEI. Trimming pared 5 bases from V and 5 bases from J, leaving 10 bases between. The CDR3 loop is CASSLTGENIQYF. The CDR3 nucleotides are TGTGCCAGCAGTCTTACTGGGGAAAACATTCAGTACTTC.

The chain combines TRBV28 with TRBJ1-2; D may be TRBD1 (5 bases). The CDR3 extends over 15 amino acids. V was trimmed by 1 base and J by 6 bases, leaving 15 bases between them. Germline CDR1 MDHEN, CDR2 SYDVKM. CDR3 DNA: TGTGCCAGCAGTTTATCCCACACGGGGCGGGATGGCTACACCTTC. Protein product: CASSLSHTGRDGYTF.